A single sample is the source of the 22 T cell receptor beta chains below, sequenced in a study of blood T cell repertoires in COVID-19. Produced via immunoSEQ multiplex PCR; TCRdb's table is partial and in-frame only. The table has approximately 260,000 clones, more than 70% seen once. What was sequenced was peripheral blood. The receptors were gathered from a woman aged 40 to 50 who had recovered from COVID-19.

The chain is built from TRBV5-1 and TRBJ2-3, with D possibly matching TRBD2 (5 bases). Trimming removed 5 bases from V and 3 bases from J, with 16 bases in between. This CDR3 spans 15 amino acids. CDR1 is SGHRS and CDR2 is YFSETQ in the germline V gene. This CDR3 reads CASRAGMWVTDTQYF. The CDR3 nucleotides are TGCGCCAGCAGAGCCGGGATGTGGGTAACAGATACGCAGTATTTT. Full variable domain (remainder filled in from reference TRBV5-1 and TRBJ2-3): KAGVTQTPRYLIKTRGQQVTLSCSPISGHRSVSWYQQTPGQGLQFLFEYFSETQRNKGNFPGRFSGRQFSNSRSEMNVSTLELGDSALYLCASRAGMWVTDTQYFGPGTRLTVL.

The sample holds one count of this clone. The chain carries TRBV27 and TRBJ1-4; the D gene is possibly TRBD1 (6 bases). The CDR3 covers 15 residues. With 6 bases removed from V and 0 bases from J, the gap between germline ends came to 11 bases. Germline loops: CDR1 MNHEY, CDR2 SMNVEV (reference sequence). DNA of the CDR3: TGTGCCAGCAGGGCCGGGACATCAACTAATGAAAAACTGTTTTTT. Protein: CASRAGTSTNEKLFF. The entire variable domain, with the rest obtained from reference TRBV27 and TRBJ1-4, is as follows: EAQVTQNPRYLITVTGKKLTVTCSQNMNHEYMSWYRQDPGLGLRQIYYSMNVEVTDKGDVPEGYKVSRKEKRNFPLILESPSPNQTSLYFCASRAGTSTNEKLFFGSGTQLSVL.

Details on this clone: At one of its ends the junction is not consistent with the germline gene, which may arise from a read error. This chain uses TRBV7-9 with TRBJ2-7, with TRBD1 as a possible D gene (6 bases). CDR1 is SEHNR, CDR2 FQNEAQ, per germline (reference sequence). The CDR3 loop spans 13 amino acids. The CDR3 is CASSPRKGDEQYF. The CDR3 nucleotides are TGTGCCAGCAGCCCCCGAAAGGGGGACGAACAGTACTTC.

This clone was observed once. The chain links TRBV19 to TRBJ2-6; no definite D call. CDR3 length: 14 amino acids. Germline V gene lookup returns CDR1 LNHDA and CDR2 SQIVND (reference sequence). With 9 bases removed from V and 2 bases from J, the gap between germline ends came to 11 bases. The CDR3 reads CASRDRAGANVLTF. Written as DNA, the CDR3 is TGTGCCAGCAGAGACCGGGCTGGGGCCAACGTCCTGACTTTC.

The chain uses TRBV19 and TRBJ1-3; TRBD1 agrees at 7 bases. The length of the CDR3 is 15 residues. The trim removed 8 bases at V and 3 bases at J, leaving 10 bases unmatched. Germline-derived CDR1 and CDR2 are LNHDA and SQIVND (reference sequence). CDR3 nucleotides: TGTGCCAGTTCTGCGGGACAGAGCAGTGGAAACACCATATATTTT. It yields the protein CASSAGQSSGNTIYF.

V and J are TRBV3-1 (or the pseudogene TRBV3-2) and TRBJ1-4; 8 positions match TRBD1. In germline, CDR1 is LGHDT, CDR2 YNNKEL (reference sequence). The CDR3 loop spans 13 amino acids. J gave up 10 bases and V 2 bases, and 3 bases lay outside the gene matches. CDR3 coding DNA: TGTGCCAGCAGCCAACAGGGGGCGGGAAAACTGTTTTTT. It codes for CASSQQGAGKLFF.

The gene calls are TRBV27 and TRBJ2-3, with 8 bases aligning to TRBD2. In germline, CDR1 is MNHEY, CDR2 SMNVEV (reference sequence). The CDR3 extends over 16 amino acids. J lost 6 bases, V lost 3 bases, and 11 bases had no gene match. CDR3 nucleotide sequence: TGTGCCAGCAGTTTGCGTCGGGGGGGGATCGGGGATACGCAGTATTTT. Translation gives CASSLRRGGIGDTQYF.

This chain links TRBV7-9 with TRBJ2-7; no reliable D call. The CDR3 has 13 residues. V lost 3 bases, J lost 3 bases, and 9 bases lay in between. CDR1 and CDR2 (germline): SEHNR, FQNEAQ (reference sequence). CDR3 loop: CASSFSQVYEQYF. In DNA, the CDR3 is TGTGCCAGCAGCTTCTCCCAGGTCTACGAGCAGTACTTC.

This chain uses TRBV13 with TRBJ2-7; possible D gene TRBD2, 5 bases. V lost 1 base and J 1 base, leaving 20 bases between the germline ends. CDR3 size: 18 residues. CDR1 and CDR2 from the germline V gene are PRHDT and FYEKMQ (reference sequence). The CDR3 loop is CASSLARGSTYRSYEQYF. CDR3 DNA sequence: TGTGCCAGCAGCTTAGCCCGGGGAAGTACGTATCGGTCCTACGAGCAGTACTTC.

This chain links TRBV14 with TRBJ2-5, with D perhaps TRBD2 (5 bases). The CDR3 is made up of 13 amino acids. Germline V gene sequence: CDR1 SGHDN, CDR2 FVKESK. Trimming cost V 0 bases and J 5 bases, with 7 bases left between them. The CDR3: CASSQDWRETQYF. In DNA, the CDR3 is TGTGCCAGCAGCCAAGACTGGAGGGAGACCCAGTACTTC. Variable domain in full (rest from reference TRBV14 and TRBJ2-5): EAGVTQFPSHSVIEKGQTVTLRCDPISGHDNLYWYRRVMGKEIKFLLHFVKESKQDESGMPNNRFLAERTGGTYSTLKVQPAELEDSGVYFCASSQDWRETQYFGPGTRLLVL.

The chain has TRBV29-1 and TRBJ1-1; D uncertain. The CDR3 consists of 12 residues. V lost 2 bases and J lost 0, with 4 bases in between. Germline V lookup: CDR1 SQVTM, CDR2 ANQGSEA. CDR3 nucleotide sequence: TGCAGCGTTGAAATTATGAACACTGAAGCTTTCTTT. Amino acids: CSVEIMNTEAFF.

The table lists this clone with a few counts. The chain is built from TRBV7-2 and TRBJ2-7; D may be TRBD2 (6 bases). The CDR3 is made up of 13 amino acids. V was shortened by 1 base and J by 5 bases, with 9 bases between the two germline ends. Germline assignment: CDR1 SGHTA and CDR2 FQGNSA. CDR3 residues: CASSLGPGDEQYF. The CDR3 DNA follows: TGTGCCAGCAGCTTAGGTCCGGGGGACGAGCAGTACTTC.

The chain combines TRBV30 with TRBJ2-6; 7 bases fit TRBD1. V lost 7 bases to trimming and J lost 0 bases; unmatched junction nucleotides: 3. Germline V gives CDR1 GTSNPN, CDR2 SVGIG (reference sequence). The CDR3 length is 14 residues. The CDR3 nucleotides read TGTGCCTCGGACAGGCGCTCTGGGGCCAACGTCCTGACTTTC. Translation gives CASDRRSGANVLTF. Full variable domain (outside the CDR3, taken from reference TRBV30 and TRBJ2-6): SQTIHQWPATLVQPVGSPLSLECTVEGTSNPNLYWYRQAAGRGLQLLFYSVGIGQISSEVPQNLSASRPQDRQFILSSKKLLLSDSGFYLCASDRRSGANVLTFGAGSRLTVL.

The rearrangement joins TRBV19 to TRBJ2-1; TRBD2 matches 8 bases. Germline lookup yields CDR1 LNHDA and CDR2 SQIVND (reference sequence). V lost 2 bases to trimming and J lost 7 bases; unmatched junction nucleotides: 1. This CDR3 has 13 residues. CDR3 sequence (DNA): TGTGCCAGTAGTATAAGCGGGGGTAATGAGCAGTTCTTC. It encodes CASSISGGNEQFF. Supplemented by reference TRBV19 and TRBJ2-1, the full variable domain reads DGGITQSPKYLFRKEGQNVTLSCEQNLNHDAMYWYRQDPGQGLRLIYYSQIVNDFQKGDIAEGYSVSREKKESFPLTVTSAQKNPTAFYLCASSISGGNEQFFGPGTRLTVL.

The chain has TRBV5-6 and TRBJ1-2; the match to TRBD1 covers 8 bases. The CDR3 is 14 amino acids. Trimming at V came to 2 bases and at J to 4 bases, leaving 4 bases not matched to a gene. Per the germline V gene, CDR1 is SGHDT and CDR2 is YYEEEE. The chain's CDR3 is CASSFRDRFYGYTF. The DNA of the CDR3 is TGTGCCAGCAGCTTCCGGGACAGGTTCTATGGCTACACCTTC.

The chain joins TRBV18 to TRBJ1-4; D is uncertain. CDR1 KGHSH and CDR2 LQKENI come from the germline V gene. V was cut by 3 bases and J by 8 bases, with 13 bases left in between. The CDR3 runs 14 residues. CDR3 bases: TGTGCCAGCTCACCCGATAGATTTTGGGAAAAACTGTTTTTT. It encodes CASSPDRFWEKLFF.

The chain links TRBV6-5 to TRBJ2-1; D ambiguous. Per germline, CDR1 MNHEY and CDR2 SVGAGI. The CDR3 is 14 residues long. With 3 bases removed from V and 0 bases from J, the gap between germline ends came to 6 bases. CDR3 amino acids: CASSYSVSYNEQFF. DNA for the CDR3: TGTGCCAGCAGTTATTCGGTCTCCTACAATGAGCAGTTCTTC.

The genes are TRBV10-3 and TRBJ1-6; D possibly corresponds to TRBD1 (5 bases). This CDR3 contains 16 residues. V was clipped by 3 bases and J by 5 bases, with 14 bases between them. Germline CDR1 and CDR2: ENHRY and SYGVKD. The CDR3 loop is CAISDSRVGNNSPLHF. CDR3 nucleotide sequence: TGTGCCATCAGTGATTCCAGGGTGGGTAATAATTCACCCCTCCACTTT.

V gene TRBV5-4 combines with J gene TRBJ2-5, with 8 nucleotides matching TRBD1. Germline V gene lookup returns CDR1 SGHNT and CDR2 YYREEE (reference sequence). With 4 bases clipped from V and 5 bases from J, the junction kept 13 bases outside the gene matches. CDR3 length: 16 residues. This CDR3 is CASSPPPTGVSETQYF. CDR3 coding DNA: TGTGCCAGCAGCCCGCCGCCGACAGGGGTGAGCGAGACCCAGTACTTC. Combining the CDR3 with reference TRBV5-4 and TRBJ2-5 gives the whole variable domain ETGVTQSPTHLIKTRGQQVTLRCSSQSGHNTVSWYQQALGQGPQFIFQYYREEENGRGNFPPRFSGLQFPNYSSELNVNALELDDSALYLCASSPPPTGVSETQYFGPGTRLLVL.

This chain connects TRBV11-2 to TRBJ1-2, with a possible D match to TRBD1 (6 bases). The CDR3 loop spans 15 amino acids. V shed 5 bases and J shed 8 bases, with 21 bases lying between them. Germline lookup yields CDR1 SGHAT and CDR2 FQNNGV. CDR3 loop: CASSDTMGAAAGYTF. CDR3 sequence (DNA): TGTGCCAGCAGCGATACGATGGGGGCTGCGGCCGGCTACACCTTC.

The gene calls are TRBV4-1 and TRBJ2-1; 7 bases fit TRBD2. The CDR3 covers 16 residues. Germline V lookup: CDR1 MGHRA, CDR2 YSYEKL. V was pared by 1 base and J by 2 bases, with 5 bases of the junction left unmatched. The CDR3 coding sequence is TGCGCCAGCAGCCAAGTTGAAGCGGGGCCCTACAATGAGCAGTTCTTC. Protein sequence: CASSQVEAGPYNEQFF.

The chain carries TRBV19 and TRBJ2-3; 8 positions match TRBD2. Germline CDR1 is LNHDA and CDR2 is SQIVND (reference sequence). With V trimmed by 5 bases and J by 0 bases, 7 bases remained unmatched. The CDR3 consists of 16 residues. In nucleotides, the CDR3 is TGTGCCAGTAGTGCCCGACTAGCGAGGAGCACAGATACGCAGTATTTT. Its translation: CASSARLARSTDTQYF.